Below are 13 T cell receptor beta chains sequenced from a single sample in a study of CD8 T cells in ankylosing spondylitis. Findings and caveats of the study: About 8 highly homologous variants made up a TCR beta motif, and this motif appeared characteristic of ankylosing spondylitis blood.

TCRdb ran MiXCR on the 5' RACE reads and lists one entry per CDR3 protein. The sample holds fewer than 550,000 distinct CDR3 sequences, about 5% seen once. Their recognized antigens are unknown. The source material was blood, either unsorted or a sorted T cell fraction (not recorded which). These receptors were obtained from a male donor with ankylosing spondylitis.

Ten or more counts support this clonotype. The chain links TRBV12-3 or TRBV12-4 to TRBJ2-1, with 10 positions matching TRBD1. This CDR3 contains 12 residues. V lost 6 bases, J lost 14 bases, and 7 bases stayed unmatched. This chain's CDR3 is CASRTSGTGEFF. CDR3 sequence (DNA): TGTGCCAGCAGGACATCCGGGACAGGGGAGTTCTTC.

In its sample, this clonotype was seen a few times. The J gene is TRBJ1-1, the V gene TRBV16; D might be TRBD1 (6 bases). Germline values: CDR1 KGHSY, CDR2 FQNENV. The CDR3 runs to 18 residues. V lost 0 bases to trimming and J lost 2 bases, with 19 bases between them. The CDR3 protein is CASSQSPYVGGANTEAFF. The CDR3 bases are TGTGCCAGCAGCCAATCGCCATACGTGGGGGGGGCTAACACTGAAGCTTTCTTT. Full variable domain (remainder filled in from reference TRBV16 and TRBJ1-1): GEEVAQTPKHLVRGEGQKAKLYCAPIKGHSYVFWYQQVLKNEFKFLISFQNENVFDETGMPKERFSAKCLPNSPCSLEIQATKLEDSAVYFCASSQSPYVGGANTEAFFGQGTRLTVV.

Many counts were recorded for this clonotype. The genes are TRBV4-3 and TRBJ2-1, with 8 bases that match TRBD2. J gave up 10 bases and V 3 bases, and 14 bases lay outside the gene matches. This CDR3 has 16 residues. Germline values: CDR1 LGHNA, CDR2 YSLEER. The CDR3 DNA reads as TGCGCCAGCAGCCACGCGTTAGCGGGGACTATCGGGGAGCAGTTCTTC. Its protein is CASSHALAGTIGEQFF.

This clonotype was counted many times. The chain combines TRBV9 with TRBJ1-3; D remains unclear. This CDR3 has 14 residues. Germline V lookup: CDR1 SGDLS, CDR2 YYNGEE. Trimming cost V 0 bases and J 3 bases, with 7 bases left between them. CDR3 in amino acids: CASSVGPGGNTIYF. CDR3 DNA sequence: TGTGCCAGCAGCGTAGGACCGGGTGGAAACACCATATATTTT.

In its sample, this clonotype was seen many times. The chain combines TRBV20-1 with TRBJ1-4, with D unresolved. The CDR3 has 17 amino acids. V lost 6 bases to trimming and J lost 4 bases, with 24 bases between them. Looked up from germline, CDR1 is DFQATT and CDR2 is SNEGSKA (reference sequence). CDR3 in amino acids: CSARRGLQSFLNEKLFF. In DNA, the CDR3 is TGCAGTGCCCGCCGAGGCCTGCAATCCTTCCTTAATGAAAAACTGTTTTTT.

This clonotype was counted many times. This chain joins TRBV9 and TRBJ2-3, with TRBD2 matching over 11 bases. Germline values: CDR1 SGDLS, CDR2 YYNGEE. Germline trimming cut 0 bases from V and 6 bases from J; bases unmatched to any gene: 3. CDR3 size: 15 residues. CDR3: CASSVDASGRDTQYF. The CDR3 DNA sequence: TGTGCCAGCAGCGTAGACGCTAGCGGGAGGGATACGCAGTATTTT.

This clonotype came up many times. The genes are TRBV7-9 and TRBJ1-2; D gene unclear. The germline V gene encodes CDR1 SEHNR and CDR2 FQNEAQ (reference sequence). This CDR3 region has 15 residues. The germline V and J ends were trimmed by 2 bases and 4 bases, with 14 bases remaining between them. CDR3 in DNA: TGTGCCAGCAGCTTAAGCCTCGCCATGGCCTATGGCTACACCTTC. This sequence encodes CASSLSLAMAYGYTF.

The table lists this clonotype with a few counts. The gene calls are TRBV20-1 and TRBJ2-5; D unresolved. CDR3 length equals 14 residues. Germline V gives CDR1 DFQATT, CDR2 SNEGSKA (reference sequence). Between the trimmed V and J ends, which lost 5 bases and 5 bases, there was a span of 18 bases. The CDR3 region has the DNA TGCAGTGCTGCGCCGACTGATTCGTGGGAGACCCAGTACTTC. It yields the protein CSAAPTDSWETQYF.

The sample holds many counts of this clonotype. The rearrangement joins TRBV5-1 to TRBJ2-3, with no clear D. Trimming stripped 4 bases from V and 4 bases from J, with 13 bases between. Germline V gives CDR1 SGHRS, CDR2 YFSETQ. The CDR3 totals 14 residues. CDR3 sequence reads: CASSTTETADTQYF. CDR3 DNA: TGCGCCAGCAGCACTACGGAGACGGCAGATACGCAGTATTTT.

The sample holds a few counts of this clonotype. V and J are TRBV4-1 and TRBJ1-1; D is ambiguous. Per germline, CDR1 MGHRA and CDR2 YSYEKL. The CDR3 has 14 amino acids. The ends were cut back, 1 base at V and 1 base at J, with 7 bases in the middle. The CDR3 here is CASSQVYENTEAFF. For the CDR3, the DNA is TGCGCCAGCAGCCAAGTTTACGAGAACACTGAAGCTTTCTTT.

This clonotype was recorded many times. The gene calls are TRBV5-1 and TRBJ2-1; D gene unclear. The CDR3 runs to 12 residues. Trimming cost V 4 bases and J 8 bases, with 10 bases left between them. The germline gives CDR1 SGHRS, CDR2 YFSETQ. Here the CDR3 reads CASSLSSDEQFF. CDR3 DNA: TGCGCCAGCAGCCTTAGCTCCGATGAGCAGTTCTTC.

As concerns this clonotype: This clone may be a read error of a much larger clone one base away. V is TRBV28 and J is TRBJ2-4; D remains ambiguous. This CDR3 contains 14 residues. V lost 7 bases and J 5 bases, leaving 15 bases between the germline ends. The V gene's germline CDR1 is MDHEN and CDR2 SYDVKM. The CDR3 bases are TGTGCCAGCATCAGTAGGAAGGCCGAAAACATTCAGTACTTC. Its translation is CASISRKAENIQYF.

Many counts were recorded for this clonotype. The V gene is TRBV29-1, the J gene TRBJ2-7, with 10 bases aligning to TRBD1. Germline CDR1 is SQVTM and CDR2 is ANQGSEA. This CDR3 spans 14 amino acids. V gave up 1 base and J gave up 1 base; unmatched junction bases: 1. CDR3 in amino acids: CSVEGTGGSYEQYF. In DNA, the CDR3 is TGCAGCGTTGAAGGGACAGGGGGGTCCTACGAGCAGTACTTC.